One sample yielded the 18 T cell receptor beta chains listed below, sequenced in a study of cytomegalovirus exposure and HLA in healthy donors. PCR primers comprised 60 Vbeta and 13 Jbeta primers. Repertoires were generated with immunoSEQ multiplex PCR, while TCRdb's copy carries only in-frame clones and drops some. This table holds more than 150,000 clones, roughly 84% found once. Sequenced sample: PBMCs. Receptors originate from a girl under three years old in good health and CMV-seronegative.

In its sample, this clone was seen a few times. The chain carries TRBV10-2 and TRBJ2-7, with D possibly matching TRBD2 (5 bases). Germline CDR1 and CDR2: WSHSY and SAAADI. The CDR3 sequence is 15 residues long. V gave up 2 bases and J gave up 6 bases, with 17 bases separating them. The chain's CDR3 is CASSETQTGRAEQYF. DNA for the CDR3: TGCGCCAGCAGTGAGACCCAGACGGGGAGAGCCGAGCAGTACTTC.

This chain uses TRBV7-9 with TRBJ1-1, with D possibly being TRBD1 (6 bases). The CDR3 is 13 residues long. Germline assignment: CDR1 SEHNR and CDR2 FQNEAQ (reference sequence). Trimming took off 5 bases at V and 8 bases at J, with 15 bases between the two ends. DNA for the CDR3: TGTGCCAGCAGCATTAGGATAGACAGGGAAGCTTTCTTT. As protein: CASSIRIDREAFF.

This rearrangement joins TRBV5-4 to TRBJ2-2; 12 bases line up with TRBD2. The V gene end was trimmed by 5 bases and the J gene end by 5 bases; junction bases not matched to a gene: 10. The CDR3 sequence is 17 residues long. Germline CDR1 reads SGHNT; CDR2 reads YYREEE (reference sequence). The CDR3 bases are TGTGCCAGCAGTACTAAGACTAGCGGGGGAGCGACCGGGGAGCTGTTTTTT. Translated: CASSTKTSGGATGELFF.

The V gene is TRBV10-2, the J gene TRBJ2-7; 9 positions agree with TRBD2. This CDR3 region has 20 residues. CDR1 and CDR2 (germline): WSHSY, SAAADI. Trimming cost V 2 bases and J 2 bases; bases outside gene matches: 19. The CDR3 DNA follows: TGCGCCAGCAGTGAGATGAGGGTGGCAGGGGATAGCGGGAGAGCCTACGAGCAGTACTTC. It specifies CASSEMRVAGDSGRAYEQYF.

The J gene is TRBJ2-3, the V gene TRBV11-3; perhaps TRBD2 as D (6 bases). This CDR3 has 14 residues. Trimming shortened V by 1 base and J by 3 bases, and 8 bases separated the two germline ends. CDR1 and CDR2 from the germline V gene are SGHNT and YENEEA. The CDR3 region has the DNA TGTGCCAGCAGCTTAGGGGCGGGGACAGATACGCAGTATTTT. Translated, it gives CASSLGAGTDTQYF.

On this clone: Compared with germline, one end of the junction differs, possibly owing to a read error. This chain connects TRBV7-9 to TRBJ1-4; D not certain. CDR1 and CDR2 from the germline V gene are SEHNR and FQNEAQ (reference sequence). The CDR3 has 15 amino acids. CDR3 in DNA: TGTTCCAGCAGCTCCTCCCACAGCAGCACCGAAAAACTGTTTTTT. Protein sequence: CSSSSSHSSTEKLFF. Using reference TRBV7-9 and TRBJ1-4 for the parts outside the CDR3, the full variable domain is DTGVSQNPRHKITKRGQNVTFRCDPISEHNRLYWYRQTLGQGPEFLTYFQNEAQLEKSRLLSDRFSAERPKGSFSTLEIQRTEQGDSAMYLCSSSSSHSSTEKLFFGSGTQLSVL.

CDR3 DNA sequence: TGTGCCAGCAGCCCCGGGACAGGGGATTCTGGAAACACCATATATTTT. Translated, it gives CASSPGTGDSGNTIYF. The chain recombines TRBV14 with TRBJ1-3, with 10 bases identical to TRBD1. The CDR3 has 16 residues. The germline V gene has CDR1 SGHDN and CDR2 FVKESK. The trim removed 4 bases at V and 1 base at J, leaving 4 bases unmatched.

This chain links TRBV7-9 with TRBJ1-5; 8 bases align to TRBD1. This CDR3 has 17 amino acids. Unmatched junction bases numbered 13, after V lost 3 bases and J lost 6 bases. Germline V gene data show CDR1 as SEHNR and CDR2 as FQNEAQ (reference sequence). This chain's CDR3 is CASSFSGYRQGRQPQHF. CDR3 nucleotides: TGTGCCAGCAGCTTTTCGGGGTACCGACAGGGGCGTCAGCCCCAGCATTTT.

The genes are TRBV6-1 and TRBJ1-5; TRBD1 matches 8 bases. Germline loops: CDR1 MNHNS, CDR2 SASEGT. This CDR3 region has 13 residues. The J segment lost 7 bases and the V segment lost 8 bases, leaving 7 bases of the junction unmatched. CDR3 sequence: CASLLTGEQPQHF. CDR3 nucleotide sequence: TGTGCCAGCCTCTTGACAGGGGAGCAGCCCCAGCATTTT.

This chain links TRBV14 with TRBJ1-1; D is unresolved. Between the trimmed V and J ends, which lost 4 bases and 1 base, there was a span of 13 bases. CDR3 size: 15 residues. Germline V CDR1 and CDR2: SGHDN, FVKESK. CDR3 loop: CASSPRNRGNTEAFF. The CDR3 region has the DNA TGTGCCAGCAGCCCCCGTAATCGGGGGAACACTGAAGCTTTCTTT.

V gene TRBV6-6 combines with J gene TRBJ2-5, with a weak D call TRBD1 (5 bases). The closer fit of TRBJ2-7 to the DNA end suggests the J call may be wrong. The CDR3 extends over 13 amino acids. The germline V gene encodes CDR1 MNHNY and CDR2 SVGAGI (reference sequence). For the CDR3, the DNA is TGTGCCAGCAGTTACTCGGACACCTACGAGCAGTACTTC. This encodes CASSYSDTYEQYF.

CDR3 sequence reads: CASSIAGQGDEQYF. CDR3 nucleotides: TGTGCCAGTAGTATCGCGGGACAGGGGGACGAGCAGTACTTC. The chain couples TRBV19 to TRBJ2-7; TRBD1 matches 11 bases. This CDR3 comprises 14 residues. The germline gives CDR1 LNHDA, CDR2 SQIVND (reference sequence). After removal of 3 bases from V and 5 bases from J, the junction contained 3 bases not matched to a gene.

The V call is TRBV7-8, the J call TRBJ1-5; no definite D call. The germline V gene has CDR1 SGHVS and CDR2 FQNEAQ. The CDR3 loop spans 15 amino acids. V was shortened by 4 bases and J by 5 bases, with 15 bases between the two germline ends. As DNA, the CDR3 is TGTGCCAGCAGCTCCACTTCGACTGATTATCAGCCCCAGCATTTT. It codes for CASSSTSTDYQPQHF.

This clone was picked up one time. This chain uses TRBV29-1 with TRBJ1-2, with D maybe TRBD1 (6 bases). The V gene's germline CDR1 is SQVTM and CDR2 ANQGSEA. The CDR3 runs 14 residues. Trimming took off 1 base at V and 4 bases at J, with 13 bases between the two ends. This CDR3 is CSVEVMGGLYGYTF. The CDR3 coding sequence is TGCAGCGTTGAAGTGATGGGGGGGCTCTATGGCTACACCTTC. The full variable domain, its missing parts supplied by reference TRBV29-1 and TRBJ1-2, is SAVISQKPSRDICQRGTSLTIQCQVDSQVTMMFWYRQQPGQSLTLIATANQGSEATYESGFVIDKFPISRPNLTFSTLTVSNMSPEDSSIYLCSVEVMGGLYGYTFGSGTRLTVV.

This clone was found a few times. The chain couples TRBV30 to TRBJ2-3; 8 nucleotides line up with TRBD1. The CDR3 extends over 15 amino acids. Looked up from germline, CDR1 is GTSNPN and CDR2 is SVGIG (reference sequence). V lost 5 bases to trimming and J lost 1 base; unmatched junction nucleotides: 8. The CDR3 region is CAWGGQGVGTDTQYF. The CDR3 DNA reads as TGTGCCTGGGGTGGACAGGGAGTTGGCACAGATACGCAGTATTTT.

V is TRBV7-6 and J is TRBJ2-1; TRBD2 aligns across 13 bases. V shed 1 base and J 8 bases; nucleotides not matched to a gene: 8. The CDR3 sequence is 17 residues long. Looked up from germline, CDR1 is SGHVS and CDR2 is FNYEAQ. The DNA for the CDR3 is TGTGCCAGCAGCTTAGGGGTACTAGCGGGGGGGCCCCATGAGCAGTTCTTC. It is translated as CASSLGVLAGGPHEQFF.

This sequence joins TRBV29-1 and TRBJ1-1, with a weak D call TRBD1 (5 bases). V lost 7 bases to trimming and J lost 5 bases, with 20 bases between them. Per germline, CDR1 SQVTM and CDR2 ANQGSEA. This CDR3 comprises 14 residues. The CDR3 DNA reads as TGCAGCGCCTACAGGCTAGGGTCGAAGACTGAAGCTTTCTTT. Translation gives CSAYRLGSKTEAFF.

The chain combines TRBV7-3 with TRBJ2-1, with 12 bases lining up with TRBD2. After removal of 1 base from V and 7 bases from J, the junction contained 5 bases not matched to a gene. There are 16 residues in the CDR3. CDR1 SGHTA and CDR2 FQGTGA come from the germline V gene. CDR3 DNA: TGTGCCAGCAGCTTAAGTGCTAGCGGGGGGGATAATGAGCAGTTCTTC. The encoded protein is CASSLSASGGDNEQFF.